The clone carrying this T cell receptor beta chain was counted a few times. What it binds is unknown. The record originates from a study of T cell repertoires in cytomegalovirus infection. As for the study in general: As its CMV epitopes, the study selected recently identified HLA-C-restricted and well-studied HLA-B-restricted targets. From public TCR beta signatures came an indication of both CMV infection and matching HLA type. Points from the study as a whole: The ex vivo response was dominated by HLA-C-restricted CMV-specific TCR beta clonotypes.

Looked up from germline, CDR1 is ENHRY and CDR2 is SYGVKD. J lost 5 bases, V lost 6 bases, and 6 bases had no gene match. The CDR3 is made up of 16 amino acids. TCRdb re-called the reads with MiXCR, one entry per CDR3 protein. Of 550,000 to 850,000 distinct CDR3 sequences in the sample, roughly a third were seen once. The rearrangement joins TRBV10-3 to TRBJ2-2; 13 bases match TRBD2. The sample consisted of cultured PBMCs, taken from culture after CMV antigen stimulation. This TCR derives from a human donor in good health (CMV status not recorded). Some clones in this sample may be carry-over from other donors' samples. Here the CDR3 DNA reads TGTGCCATCAGGGGGACTAGCGGGATTGGGACCGGGGAGCTGTTTTTT. Protein product: CAIRGTSGIGTGELFF.